This is a list of T cell receptor beta chains from one sample in a study of T cell changes during pregnancy in multiple sclerosis. Profiled with immunoSEQ multiplex PCR; TCRdb holds only in-frame clones, not every one. The sample shows more than 9,000 clones, 85% to 90% of them seen only once. The sample was CD8+ T cells from peripheral blood mononuclear cells, taken in the first trimester of pregnancy. Receptor source: a female donor in good health, enrolled as a control in a pregnancy study. The CDR3 runs from the conserved cysteine through the conserved F or W. A D gene is named only where the DNA matches it firmly. Expanded clones are given a class, and other clones once, few, many or no size at all.

length,size,D,J,V,DNA,CDR3
16,.,.,TRBJ2-1,TRBV5-5,TGTGCCAGCAGCCTCTCGGGGGGCAGCTCCTACAATGAGCAGTTCTTC,CASSLSGGSSYNEQFF
18,.,.,TRBJ1-4,TRBV9,TGTGCCAGCAGCGATTCCCGAGACGACGGAGGTCAAATGAAAAAACTGTTTTTT,CASSDSRDDGGQMKKLFF
14,.,.,TRBJ2-1,TRBV6-4,TGTGCCAGCAGTGACTCGAGCGGTTACAATGAGCAGTTCTTC,CASSDSSGYNEQFF
14,.,TRBD1,TRBJ2-3,TRBV5-6,TGTGCCAGCAGCTTGGAAGGGGGCGGAGATACGCAGTATTTT,CASSLEGGGDTQYF
14,.,.,TRBJ1-2,TRBV27,TGTGCCAGCAGTCCACTACAGGGTGCCTATGGCTACACCTTC,CASSPLQGAYGYTF
14,few,.,TRBJ2-2,TRBV1,TGCACCAGCAGAGGGCGGGGGGCTCCCGGGGAGCTGTTTTTT,CTSRGRGAPGELFF
15,.,.,TRBJ1-1,TRBV12-5,TGTGCTAGTGGTTCCCCGACAGTTACGGGCACTGAAGCTTTCTTT,CASGSPTVTGTEAFF
15,.,.,TRBJ1-1,TRBV13,TGTGCCAGCAGCTTATCTACAGGCATGAACACTGAAGCTTTCTTT,CASSLSTGMNTEAFF
15,.,.,TRBJ1-4,TRBV6-5,TGTGCCAGCAGTTACTCGGAGGGGTTTAATGAAAAACTGTTTTTT,CASSYSEGFNEKLFF
17,.,.,TRBJ1-6,TRBV4-3,TGCGCCAGCAGCCAAACCCCCGGGGAGCTGCCCAATTCACCCCTCCACTTT,CASSQTPGELPNSPLHF
14,few,TRBD2,TRBJ2-7,TRBV25-1,TGTGCCAGCAGAGATCAGGGAGGGTTCGGCGAGCAGTACTTC,CASRDQGGFGEQYF
15,few,TRBD1,TRBJ1-2,TRBV4-1,TGCGCCAGCAGCCAAAGGACAGGGTCCGGCTATGGCTACACCTTC,CASSQRTGSGYGYTF
14,.,TRBD2,TRBJ2-3,TRBV7-2,TGTGCCAGCAGACCCAGCGGGGGCCCAGATACGCAGTATTTT,CASRPSGGPDTQYF
13,.,.,TRBJ1-3,TRBV7-2,TGTGCCAGCAGCTTAGAGAAGAGAGACACCATATATTTT,CASSLEKRDTIYF
15,.,TRBD1,TRBJ1-5,TRBV9,TGTGCCAGCAGCGTAGGGGGACAGGGTGGCCAGCCCCAGCATTTT,CASSVGGQGGQPQHF
16,.,.,TRBJ1-6,TRBV6-6,TGTGCCAGCAACCCCGGGGTGAGCTCCTATAATTCACCCCTCCACTTT,CASNPGVSSYNSPLHF
13,.,TRBD1,TRBJ1-2,TRBV29-1,TGCAGCGTTATGTTGGGGACAGGGTTTGGCTACACCTTC,CSVMLGTGFGYTF
15,.,TRBD1,TRBJ1-5,TRBV15,TGTGCCACCAGCAGATACCCGGGACAGGGGCAGCCCCAGCATTTT,CATSRYPGQGQPQHF
15,.,TRBD1,TRBJ1-1,TRBV25-1,TGTGCCAGCAGTGAGTCGACAGGGGCGAACACTGAAGCTTTCTTT,CASSESTGANTEAFF
16,.,.,TRBJ2-3,TRBV7-2,TGTGCCAGCAGCTTCGTTTTGGGCAGTCTCACAGATACGCAGTATTTT,CASSFVLGSLTDTQYF
12,.,.,TRBJ1-1,TRBV25-1,TGTGCCAGCAGTGAATATGAGACTGAAGCTTTCTTT,CASSEYETEAFF
18,.,.,TRBJ1-2,TRBV27,TGTGCCAGCAGTTCTCGTCCGGGTTCATTTAGCTTAAACTATGGCTACACCTTC,CASSSRPGSFSLNYGYTF
13,.,TRBD1,TRBJ1-2,TRBV30,TGTGCCTGGAGTGGGACAGGGGTTGCTGGCTACACCTTC,CAWSGTGVAGYTF
18,.,.,TRBJ2-5,TRBV19,TGTGCCAGTAGTTGGATGGATGTAAACGGGGGTAACCAAGAGACCCAGTACTTC,CASSWMDVNGGNQETQYF
16,.,TRBD1,TRBJ1-6,TRBV4-3,TGCGCCAGCAGCCTCGAATCGGGGACAGGCGGATCACCCCTCCACTTT,CASSLESGTGGSPLHF
12,.,.,TRBJ1-1,TRBV2,TGTGCCAGCCATACTTTGAACACTGAAGCTTTCTTT,CASHTLNTEAFF
14,.,.,TRBJ1-2,TRBV5-6,TGTGCCAGCAGCTTATGGGAGGGTACTTATGGCTACACCTTC,CASSLWEGTYGYTF
16,once,.,TRBJ1-1,TRBV4-2,TGTGCCAGCAGCCAAGGCATTGGCGACATGAACACTGAAGCTTTCTTT,CASSQGIGDMNTEAFF
11,.,.,TRBJ1-2,TRBV30,TGTGCCTGGGCGAGGGAGGGCGGCTACACCTTC,CAWAREGGYTF
16,.,TRBD1,TRBJ1-1,TRBV4-3,TGCGCCAGCAGCCAAAGACAGGGCCTGACGGTGACTGAAGCTTTCTTT,CASSQRQGLTVTEAFF
14,.,.,TRBJ2-4,TRBV29-1,TGCAGCGTTGAAGGCACTCTAGCCAAAAACATTCAGTACTTC,CSVEGTLAKNIQYF
15,.,.,TRBJ2-2,TRBV7-9,TGTGCCAGCAGCCCCCCGGCGGGTGACACCGGGGAGCTGTTTTTT,CASSPPAGDTGELFF
15,.,.,TRBJ2-1,TRBV5-6,TGTGCCAGCAGCCTAATGGACAGTCCTGACAATGAGCAGTTCTTC,CASSLMDSPDNEQFF
17,.,TRBD1,TRBJ1-4,TRBV4-3,TGCGCCAGCAGCCAAAGAGTCACACAGGGGGCTGAGGAAAAACTGTTTTTT,CASSQRVTQGAEEKLFF
13,.,.,TRBJ1-2,TRBV14,TGTGCCAGCAGCCCGAGGCCGAGCTATGGCTACACCTTC,CASSPRPSYGYTF
19,.,TRBD1,TRBJ1-1,TRBV30,TGTGCCTGGGGTCCCGAACGATTCCGGGACAGCTTCTGGGACACTGAAGCTTTCTTT,CAWGPERFRDSFWDTEAFF
18,.,TRBD1,TRBJ1-3,TRBV29-1,TGCAGCGTTGATGATGGGGGGGACAGGGGACGCCCTGGAAACACCATATATTTT,CSVDDGGDRGRPGNTIYF
16,.,TRBD2,TRBJ2-1,TRBV25-1,TGTGCCAGCAGTGCCGGGGGGTCGGGGCCCTACAATGAGCAGTTCTTC,CASSAGGSGPYNEQFF
14,.,TRBD1,TRBJ1-3,TRBV6-5,TGTGCCAGCAGTTACTCCGGGACAGGAGACACCATATATTTT,CASSYSGTGDTIYF
15,.,TRBD1,TRBJ2-7,TRBV6-5,TGTGCCAGCAGTCCCGTCCGGGACAGGGGCTACGAGCAGTACTTC,CASSPVRDRGYEQYF
14,.,TRBD1,TRBJ2-3,TRBV5-1,TGCGCCAGTAGTAGACAGGGCAGCACAGATACGCAGTATTTT,CASSRQGSTDTQYF
12,.,.,TRBJ2-7,TRBV27,TGTGCCAGCAGTGGGGGGGCTGGGGAGCAGTACTTC,CASSGGAGEQYF
17,.,.,TRBJ1-3,TRBV9,TGTGCCAGCAGCGGCCCTTCACAGGGACGGCCTGGAAACACCATATATTTT,CASSGPSQGRPGNTIYF
15,.,TRBD1,TRBJ1-6,TRBV30,TGTGCCTGGGGCACCGGGACAGGATATAATTCACCCCTCCACTTT,CAWGTGTGYNSPLHF
13,few,.,TRBJ1-1,TRBV30,TGTGCCTGGAGTATGGGAGTCGGCTCTGAAGCTTTCTTT,CAWSMGVGSEAFF
16,.,TRBD1,TRBJ1-2,TRBV9,TGTGCCAGCAGCGCAGGGACAGCGCCTACTAACTATGGCTACACCTTC,CASSAGTAPTNYGYTF
17,.,.,TRBJ1-3,TRBV7-2,TGTGCCAGCAGCTTATATTTGGGGGCCCACTCTGGAAACACCATATATTTT,CASSLYLGAHSGNTIYF
14,.,TRBD1,TRBJ2-7,TRBV30,TGTGCCTGGAGCGCCACCGGGACAGGGGAAGAGCAGTACTTC,CAWSATGTGEEQYF
17,large,TRBD2,TRBJ2-3,TRBV4-2,TGTGCCAGCAGCCAAGAGATCGCTAGCGGTCCTAGGCATACGCAGTATTTT,CASSQEIASGPRHTQYF